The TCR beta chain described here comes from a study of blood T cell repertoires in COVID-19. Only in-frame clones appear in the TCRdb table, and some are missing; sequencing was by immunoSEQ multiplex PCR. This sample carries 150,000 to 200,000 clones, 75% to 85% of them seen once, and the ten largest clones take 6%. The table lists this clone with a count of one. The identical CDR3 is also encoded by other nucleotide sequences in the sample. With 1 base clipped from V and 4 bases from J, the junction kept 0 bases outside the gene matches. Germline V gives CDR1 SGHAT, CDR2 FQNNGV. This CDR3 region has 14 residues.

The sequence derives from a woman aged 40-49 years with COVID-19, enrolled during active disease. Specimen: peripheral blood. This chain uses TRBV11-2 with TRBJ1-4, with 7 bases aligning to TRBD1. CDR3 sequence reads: CASSLGQGNEKLFF. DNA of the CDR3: TGTGCCAGCAGCTTAGGACAGGGTAATGAAAAACTGTTTTTT.